These 19 T cell receptor beta chains were all obtained from the same sample, sequenced in a study of cytomegalovirus exposure and HLA in healthy donors. In the PCR, 60 Vbeta and 13 Jbeta primers were used. Profiled with immunoSEQ multiplex PCR; TCRdb holds only in-frame clones, not every one. The repertoire has about 100,000 clones, roughly 70% of them found once; the top ten carry approximately 11%. The sequencing sample was made of PBMCs. Every receptor here comes from a man aged 35-49 years in good health and CMV-seropositive.

CDR3 in amino acids: CASSPTGQGTRELFF. The CDR3, as DNA: TGTGCCAGCAGCCCAACGGGACAGGGTACCAGGGAGCTGTTTTTT. V and J are TRBV7-2 and TRBJ2-2; TRBD1 matches at 9 bases. The CDR3 length is 15 residues. Germline V gene sequence: CDR1 SGHTA, CDR2 FQGNSA. Trimming removed 5 bases from V and 9 bases from J; junction bases left unmatched: 10.

This chain links TRBV7-9 with TRBJ2-7; 7 bases line up with TRBD1. J gave up 5 bases and V 5 bases, and 3 bases lay outside the gene matches. The CDR3 length is 12 residues. Germline loops: CDR1 SEHNR, CDR2 FQNEAQ (reference sequence). CDR3 nucleotide sequence: TGTGCCAGCAGCGCCACAGGGGACGAGCAGTACGTC. It yields the protein CASSATGDEQYV.

This sequence joins TRBV4-1 and TRBJ2-3; 9 positions match TRBD2. Per the germline V gene, CDR1 is MGHRA and CDR2 is YSYEKL. The CDR3 covers 18 residues. The V segment lost 0 bases and the J segment 6 bases; nucleotides outside the gene matches: 13. The chain's CDR3 is CASSQDPIEREVTDTQYF. CDR3 DNA sequence: TGCGCCAGCAGCCAAGATCCTATAGAGCGGGAGGTGACGGATACGCAGTATTTT.

This chain connects TRBV10-3 to TRBJ1-3, with D unclear. The CDR3 length is 12 residues. Germline values: CDR1 ENHRY, CDR2 SYGVKD. Deletions cut 2 bases from V and 8 bases from J, with 7 bases between. The CDR3: CAISERVDTIYF. As DNA, the CDR3 is TGTGCCATCAGTGAGAGAGTAGACACCATATATTTT.

In this sample, this clone turned up a few times. Other nucleotide sequences from this sample produce the same CDR3. The V and J genes are TRBV6-5 and TRBJ1-5, with a tentative D call TRBD1 (5 bases). CDR1 is MNHEY, CDR2 SVGAGI, per germline. V was pared by 0 bases and J by 4 bases, with 10 bases between. This CDR3 contains 15 residues. CDR3 protein: CASSYSGRGNQPQHF. The CDR3, as DNA: TGTGCCAGCAGTTACTCGGGACGGGGGAATCAGCCCCAGCATTTT.

This clone was seen once. This rearrangement joins TRBV11-2 to TRBJ2-3, with TRBD2 matching over 14 bases. Germline V CDR1 and CDR2: SGHAT, FQNNGV. CDR3 size: 18 residues. V lost 5 bases to trimming and J lost 0 bases; unmatched junction nucleotides: 7. CDR3 in DNA: TGTGCCAGCAGCGACGGGACTAGCGGGAGAGCTAGCACAGATACGCAGTATTTT. Translated, it gives CASSDGTSGRASTDTQYF.

This chain connects TRBV5-1 to TRBJ2-1; D is undetermined. Germline V gene data show CDR1 as SGHRS and CDR2 as YFSETQ. The V end was cut by 5 bases, the J end by 0 bases, with 6 bases between. The CDR3 is 13 amino acids. CDR3 nucleotides: TGCGCCAGCAGGTCCAGCTCCTACAATGAGCAGTTCTTC. It codes for CASRSSSYNEQFF.

This clone showed up just a few times. V gene TRBV9 combines with J gene TRBJ2-4; TRBD2 is a possible D gene (5 bases). CDR3 length equals 15 residues. Per germline, CDR1 SGDLS and CDR2 YYNGEE. V was cut by 0 bases and J by 2 bases, with 9 bases left in between. CDR3 loop: CASSVDGDPKNIQYF. CDR3 DNA sequence: TGTGCCAGCAGCGTAGACGGGGATCCCAAAAACATTCAGTACTTC.

In this sample, this clone turned up once. J is TRBJ2-7 and V is TRBV15, with unresolved D. V was shortened by 1 base and J by 5 bases, with 15 bases between the two germline ends. The CDR3 totals 15 residues. CDR1 and CDR2 from the germline V gene are LNHNV and YYDKDF (reference sequence). In DNA form, the CDR3 reads TGTGCCACCAGCAGAGTAGGCCCTAGAAGGCACGAGCAGTACGTC. Its protein is CATSRVGPRRHEQYV.

The chain links TRBV9 to TRBJ1-4, with D possibly matching TRBD1 (5 bases). The V and J ends lost 4 bases and 4 bases respectively, with 17 bases between them. Germline assignment: CDR1 SGDLS and CDR2 YYNGEE. CDR3 length: 16 amino acids. The CDR3 nucleotides are TGTGCCAGCAGCCTAGAGGGGCGAGGAGATAATGAAAAACTGTTTTTT. Translated, it gives CASSLEGRGDNEKLFF.

The rearrangement uses TRBV30 and TRBJ2-3, with TRBD1 matching over 10 bases. The CDR3 is made up of 15 amino acids. Trimming at V came to 2 bases and at J to 8 bases, leaving 10 bases not matched to a gene. Looked up from germline, CDR1 is GTSNPN and CDR2 is SVGIG (reference sequence). This chain's CDR3 is CAWSRGQGVKGTQYF. In DNA, the CDR3 is TGTGCCTGGAGTCGCGGACAGGGGGTGAAGGGTACGCAGTATTTT.

The chain is built from TRBV19 and TRBJ2-1, with 7 bases lining up with TRBD2. The CDR3 runs to 17 residues. V was clipped by 5 bases and J by 6 bases; unmatched bases: 16. Germline V lookup: CDR1 LNHDA, CDR2 SQIVND (reference sequence). CDR3 DNA: TGTGCCAGTAGTGGCGATCAAGCGGGAAGCGCTGGCAATGAGCAGTTCTTC. Encoded protein: CASSGDQAGSAGNEQFF.

CDR3 in amino acids: CASSLVGTGVFSYEQYF. In DNA form, the CDR3 reads TGCGCCAGCAGCTTGGTGGGGACAGGGGTCTTCTCCTACGAGCAGTACTTC. The chain combines TRBV5-1 with TRBJ2-7; 10 bases map to TRBD1. This CDR3 is 17 amino acids long. Germline assignment: CDR1 SGHRS and CDR2 YFSETQ. The J segment lost 0 bases and the V segment lost 0 bases, leaving 6 bases of the junction unmatched.

The chain has TRBV5-1 and TRBJ2-1, with 7 bases fitting TRBD2. V lost 0 bases and J lost 7; bases outside the gene matches: 16. CDR3 size: 18 residues. Germline lookup yields CDR1 SGHRS and CDR2 YFSETQ. The CDR3 region is CASSLGSNGRPLMNEQFF. CDR3 sequence (DNA): TGCGCCAGCAGCTTGGGATCGAACGGGAGGCCCCTTATGAATGAGCAGTTCTTC.

This clone was counted once. The genes are TRBV6-6 and TRBJ2-4; D not resolved. The germline gives CDR1 MNHNY, CDR2 SVGAGI (reference sequence). The V gene lost 0 bases and the J gene lost 0 bases, with 6 bases spanning the gap. The CDR3 consists of 15 residues. CDR3 nucleotide sequence: TGTGCCAGCAGTTACTCGTCCGGAGCCAAAAACATTCAGTACTTC. Translating it yields CASSYSSGAKNIQYF.

This chain connects TRBV6-6 to TRBJ2-1, with D tentatively TRBD2 (5 bases). This CDR3 contains 13 residues. Germline V lookup: CDR1 MNHNY, CDR2 SVGAGI (reference sequence). Between the trimmed V and J ends, which lost 2 bases and 6 bases, there was a span of 8 bases. CDR3 residues: CASSYASPNEQFF. DNA of the CDR3: TGTGCCAGCAGTTACGCTAGCCCCAATGAGCAGTTCTTC.

This chain joins TRBV9 and TRBJ2-7; 7 bases are a match to TRBD2. V was clipped by 4 bases and J by 4 bases; unmatched bases: 11. Germline values: CDR1 SGDLS, CDR2 YYNGEE. The CDR3 covers 15 residues. The CDR3 protein is CASSSHLGLTYEQYF. The CDR3 coding sequence is TGTGCCAGCAGCTCTCACTTGGGACTAACATACGAGCAGTACTTC.

The V call is TRBV6-5, the J call TRBJ2-6, with D unresolved. The V end lost 6 bases, the J end lost 0 bases, and 6 bases lay between the germline ends. The CDR3 sequence is 14 residues long. CDR1 and CDR2 from the germline V gene are MNHEY and SVGAGI. The CDR3 here is CASRQASGANVLTF. DNA for the CDR3: TGTGCCAGCAGGCAAGCCTCTGGGGCCAACGTCCTGACTTTC.

The chain uses TRBV2 and TRBJ2-5, with 7 bases fitting TRBD1. This CDR3 has 15 amino acids. Germline assignment: CDR1 SNHLY and CDR2 FYNNEI. The ends lost 5 bases at V and 5 bases at J; junction bases unmatched: 11. Here the CDR3 DNA reads TGTGCCAGCAGTCCCCGACAGGGTAGTATTGAGACCCAGTACTTC. It yields the protein CASSPRQGSIETQYF.